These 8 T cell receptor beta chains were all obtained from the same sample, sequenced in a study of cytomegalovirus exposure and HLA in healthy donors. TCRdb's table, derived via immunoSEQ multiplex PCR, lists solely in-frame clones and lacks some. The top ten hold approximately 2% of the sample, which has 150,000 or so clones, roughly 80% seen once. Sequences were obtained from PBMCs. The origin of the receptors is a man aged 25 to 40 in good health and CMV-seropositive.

CDR3 nucleotide sequence: TGTGCCAGCAGCGTAGGGCTAGCGGGGGGGTTAAGGACCCAGTACTTC. Its protein product is CASSVGLAGGLRTQYF. The J gene is TRBJ2-5, the V gene TRBV9; 12 bases align to TRBD2. CDR3 length: 16 amino acids. CDR1 is SGDLS, CDR2 YYNGEE, per germline. Trimming removed 0 bases from V and 7 bases from J; junction bases left unmatched: 7.

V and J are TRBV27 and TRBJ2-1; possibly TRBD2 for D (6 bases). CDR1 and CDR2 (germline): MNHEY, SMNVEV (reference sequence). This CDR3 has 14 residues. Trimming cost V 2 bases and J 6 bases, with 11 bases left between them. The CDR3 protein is CASSLGGSRNEQFF. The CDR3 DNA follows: TGTGCCAGCAGTTTAGGGGGGTCCCGCAATGAGCAGTTCTTC.

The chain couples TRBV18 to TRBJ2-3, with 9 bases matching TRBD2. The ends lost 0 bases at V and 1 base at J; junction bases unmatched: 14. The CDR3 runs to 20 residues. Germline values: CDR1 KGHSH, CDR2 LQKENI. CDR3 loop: CASSPPLAGSTKIRTDTQYF. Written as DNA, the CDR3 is TGTGCCAGCTCACCACCTCTAGCGGGGAGTACTAAGATTCGCACAGATACGCAGTATTTT.

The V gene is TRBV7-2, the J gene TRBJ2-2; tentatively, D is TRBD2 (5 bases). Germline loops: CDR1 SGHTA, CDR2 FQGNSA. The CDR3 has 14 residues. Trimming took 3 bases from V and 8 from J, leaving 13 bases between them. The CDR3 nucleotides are TGTGCCAGCAGCTTTCGAGGGTCTGGAGGGGAGCTGTTTTTT. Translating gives CASSFRGSGGELFF.

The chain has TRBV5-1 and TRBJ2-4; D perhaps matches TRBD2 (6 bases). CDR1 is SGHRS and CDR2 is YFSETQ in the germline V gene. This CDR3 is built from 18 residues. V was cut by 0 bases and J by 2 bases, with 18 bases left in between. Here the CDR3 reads CASSLARASGGTKNIQYF. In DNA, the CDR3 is TGCGCCAGCAGCTTGGCCCGGGCTAGTGGGGGGACCAAAAACATTCAGTACTTC.

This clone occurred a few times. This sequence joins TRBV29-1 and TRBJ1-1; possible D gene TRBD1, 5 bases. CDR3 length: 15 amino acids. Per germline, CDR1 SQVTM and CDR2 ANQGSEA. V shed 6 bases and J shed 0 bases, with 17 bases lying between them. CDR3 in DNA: TGCAGCGTAGCTCCAGGGCAAGGCATGAACACTGAAGCTTTCTTT. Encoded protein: CSVAPGQGMNTEAFF.

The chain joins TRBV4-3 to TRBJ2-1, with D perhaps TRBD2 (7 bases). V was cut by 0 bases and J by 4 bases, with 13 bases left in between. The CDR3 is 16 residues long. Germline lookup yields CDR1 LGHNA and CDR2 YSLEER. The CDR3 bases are TGCGCCAGCAGCCAAGATTCGGGGGGCGCATACAATGAGCAGTTCTTC. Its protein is CASSQDSGGAYNEQFF.

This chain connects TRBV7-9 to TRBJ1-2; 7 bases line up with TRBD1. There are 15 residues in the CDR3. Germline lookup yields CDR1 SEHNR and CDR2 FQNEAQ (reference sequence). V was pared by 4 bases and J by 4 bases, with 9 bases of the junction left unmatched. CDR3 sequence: CASSSSGQAVYGYTF. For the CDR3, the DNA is TGTGCCAGCAGCTCATCAGGACAGGCCGTCTATGGCTACACCTTC.